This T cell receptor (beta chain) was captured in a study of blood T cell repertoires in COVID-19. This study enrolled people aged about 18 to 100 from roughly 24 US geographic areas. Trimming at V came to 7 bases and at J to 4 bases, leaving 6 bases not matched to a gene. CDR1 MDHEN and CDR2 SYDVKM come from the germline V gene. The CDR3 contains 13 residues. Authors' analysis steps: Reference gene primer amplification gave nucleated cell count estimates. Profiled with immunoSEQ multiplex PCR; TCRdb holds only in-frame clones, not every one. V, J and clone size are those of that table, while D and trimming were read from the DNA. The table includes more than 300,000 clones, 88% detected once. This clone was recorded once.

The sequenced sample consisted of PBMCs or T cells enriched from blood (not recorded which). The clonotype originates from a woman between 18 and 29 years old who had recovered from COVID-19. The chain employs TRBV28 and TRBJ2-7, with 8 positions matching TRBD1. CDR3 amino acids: CASIMQGAYEQYF. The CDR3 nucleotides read TGTGCCAGCATAATGCAGGGGGCGTACGAGCAGTACTTC.